Here is one TCR beta chain with its context. As yet, its antigen is unknown. This sample was taken from a study of T cell responses to AZD1222 COVID-19 vaccine. Looked up from germline, CDR1 is SNHLY and CDR2 is FYNNEI. V was clipped by 11 bases and J by 8 bases, with 21 bases between them. The CDR3 sequence is 14 residues long. Study conclusions and caveats: Possibly, clonal diversity was underestimated; donors were largely white British and included more females. Reports indicate that nearly half of spike-specific TCRs are directed at unmutated variant regions. Spike was spanned by vaccine-associated CD4 TCRs, with dominance at 160-218 and 743-854.

Libraries were prepared by immunoSEQ multiplex PCR; TCRdb keeps only in-frame clonotypes and omits some of them. The sample contains roughly 77,000 clones, roughly 90% of which appear only once. This clonotype was sampled from an adult in good health. This material consisted of peripheral blood, taken on day 0 of AZD1222 vaccination. The chain couples TRBV2 to TRBJ1-4, with a tentative D call TRBD1 (5 bases). The CDR3 loop is CAARRGSGGEKLFF. In DNA form, the CDR3 reads TGTGCCGCAAGGCGGGGCAGCGGAGGGGAAAAACTGTTTTTT.